Here is one T cell receptor beta chain with its context. Germline CDR1 SGHAT, CDR2 FQNNGV. This CDR3 is 12 amino acids long. The ends were cut back, 3 bases at V and 8 bases at J, with 10 bases in the middle. Clones were read by immunoSEQ multiplex PCR, and TCRdb kept only the in-frame ones, dropping some. This sample has roughly 60,000 clones, with around 75% found just once. The entry originates in a study of blood T cell repertoires in COVID-19. Material: peripheral blood. This receptor was identified in a human donor in a cohort sampled during active COVID-19. The V call is TRBV11-2, the J call TRBJ1-2; D not resolved. For the CDR3, the DNA is TGTGCCAGCAGCTTTCTCGCGGGGGGCTACACCTTC. Protein sequence: CASSFLAGGYTF.